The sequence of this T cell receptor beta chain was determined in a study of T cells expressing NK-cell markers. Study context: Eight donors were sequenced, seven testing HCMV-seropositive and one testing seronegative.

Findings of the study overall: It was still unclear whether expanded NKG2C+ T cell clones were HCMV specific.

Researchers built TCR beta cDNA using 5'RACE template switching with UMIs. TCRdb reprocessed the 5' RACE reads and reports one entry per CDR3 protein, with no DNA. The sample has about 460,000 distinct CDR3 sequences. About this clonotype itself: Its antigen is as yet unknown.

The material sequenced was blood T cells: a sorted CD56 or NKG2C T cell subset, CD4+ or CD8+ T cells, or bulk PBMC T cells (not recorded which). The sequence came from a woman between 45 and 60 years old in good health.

This chain's CDR3 is CASSWRERGELFF. J is TRBJ2-2 and V is TRBV27; no DNA is available, so the TRBD2 call from TCRdb remains unchecked. The CDR3 runs 13 residues. Germline CDR1 MNHEY, CDR2 SMNVEV (reference sequence).